The rows below give T cell receptor beta chains drawn from one sample of a study of T cell responses to AZD1222 COVID-19 vaccine. Generated by immunoSEQ multiplex PCR, the TCRdb table keeps only in-frame clones and is missing some. The ten top clones account for 2.2%, within a sample of about 140,000 clones. The sample was peripheral blood. All receptors come from an adult in good health. CDR3s include the opening cysteine and the closing phenylalanine or tryptophan. A D gene is named only where the DNA matches it firmly.

V gene	D gene	J gene	CDR3 protein	CDR3 DNA
TRBV27	NA	TRBJ1-4	CASRSTPAGPYNEKLFF	TGTGCCAGCAGGTCCACCCCCGCCGGACCTTATAATGAAAAACTGTTTTTT
TRBV5-8	NA	TRBJ1-5	CASSSPGLGFQPQHF	TGTGCCAGCAGCTCACCCGGTTTGGGTTTTCAGCCCCAGCATTTT
TRBV6-5	TRBD1	TRBJ1-1	CASSYRQGNTEAFF	TGTGCCAGCAGTTACCGACAGGGAAACACTGAAGCTTTCTTT
TRBV13	NA	TRBJ1-4	CASSRRGTNEKLFF	TGTGCCAGCAGCCGACGAGGAACTAATGAAAAACTGTTTTTT
TRBV9	NA	TRBJ1-6	CASTIGGGLNSPLHF	TGTGCCAGCACAATAGGGGGGGGGCTTAATTCACCCCTCCACTTT
TRBV14	TRBD1	TRBJ2-7	CASSHWDRGHEQYF	TGTGCCAGCAGCCACTGGGACAGGGGCCACGAGCAGTACTTC
TRBV11-3	NA	TRBJ1-4	CASSRPMIGDEKLFF	TGTGCCAGCAGCCGACCAATGATCGGGGATGAAAAACTGTTTTTT
TRBV20-1	NA	TRBJ1-5	CSASSGARSLPQHF	TGCAGTGCTAGTTCAGGGGCTCGGTCCCTGCCCCAGCATTTT
TRBV2	NA	TRBJ1-1	CASNEERASVAFF	TGTGCCAGCAATGAGGAACGCGCCTCCGTCGCTTTCTTT
TRBV12-3/TRBV12-4	NA	TRBJ1-1	CASSLPGLTPSFF	TGTGCCAGCAGTTTACCCGGACTCACTCCATCTTTCTTT
TRBV5-1	TRBD1	TRBJ1-2	CASSPDLGQGYGYTF	TGCGCCAGCAGCCCGGACTTGGGACAGGGCTATGGCTACACCTTC
TRBV18	NA	TRBJ1-2	CASSPLPQLDYGYTF	TGTGCCAGCTCACCTTTGCCACAGTTAGACTATGGCTACACCTTC
TRBV7-9	TRBD2	TRBJ2-3	CASLSGGSTDTQYF	TGTGCCAGCCTCAGCGGGGGTTCCACAGATACGCAGTATTTT
TRBV27	NA	TRBJ1-2	CASSLTRGSYGYTF	TGTGCCAGCAGTTTAACGAGGGGCAGCTATGGCTACACCTTC
TRBV6-1	TRBD1	TRBJ1-2	CASSEAGQGVNYGYTF	TGTGCCAGCAGTGAAGCGGGGCAGGGGGTTAACTATGGCTACACCTTC
TRBV27	NA	TRBJ2-7	CASSLHRTSFLDEQYF	TGTGCCAGCAGTTTACATCGAACTAGCTTTTTGGACGAGCAGTACTTC
TRBV5-1	NA	TRBJ1-2	CASSLDSMQGYGYTF	TGCGCCAGCAGCTTGGATTCTATGCAGGGGTACGGCTACACCTTC
TRBV9	TRBD2	TRBJ2-3	CASSVATSGGVVYTQYF	TGTGCCAGCAGCGTAGCTACTAGCGGGGGGGTTGTATATACGCAGTATTTT
TRBV3-1/TRBV3-2	TRBD2	TRBJ2-5	CASSLAGGPQETQYF	TGTGCCAGCAGCCTAGCGGGGGGCCCCCAAGAGACCCAGTACTTC
TRBV7-2	NA	TRBJ2-1	CASSLYGEAYNEQFF	TGTGCCAGCAGCTTATACGGGGAGGCCTACAATGAGCAGTTCTTC
TRBV5-1	NA	TRBJ1-6	CASSLDSSWDYTNSPLHF	TGCGCCAGCAGCTTGGATTCTTCTTGGGATTATACGAATTCACCCCTCCACTTT
TRBV19	TRBD1	TRBJ2-3	CASSDDRVTDTQYF	TGTGCCAGCAGCGATGACAGGGTCACAGATACGCAGTATTTT
TRBV7-2	NA	TRBJ2-7	CASSPWGALQHEQYF	TGTGCCAGCAGCCCCTGGGGGGCCCTACAGCACGAGCAGTACTTC
TRBV7-9	TRBD1	TRBJ2-3	CAGGQAAGDTQYF	TGTGCCGGAGGACAGGCGGCCGGGGATACGCAGTATTTT
TRBV10-3	NA	TRBJ1-1	CAISDRRGAEAFF	TGTGCCATCAGTGACAGAAGAGGCGCTGAAGCTTTCTTT